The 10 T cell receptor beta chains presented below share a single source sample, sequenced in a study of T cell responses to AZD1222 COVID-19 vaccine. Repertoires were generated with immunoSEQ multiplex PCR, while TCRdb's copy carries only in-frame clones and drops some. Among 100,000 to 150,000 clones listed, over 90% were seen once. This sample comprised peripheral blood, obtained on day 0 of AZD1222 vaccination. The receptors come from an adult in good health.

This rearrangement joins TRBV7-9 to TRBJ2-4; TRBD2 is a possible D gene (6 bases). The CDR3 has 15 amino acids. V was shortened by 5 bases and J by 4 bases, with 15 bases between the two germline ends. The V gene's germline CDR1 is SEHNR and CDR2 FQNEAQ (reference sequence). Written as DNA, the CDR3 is TGTGCCAGCAGCGACCCGCGGGGTGGGAAAAACATTCAGTACTTC. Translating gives CASSDPRGGKNIQYF.

The CDR3 DNA reads TGCGCCAGCAGCTCGCGGGATGAGCGGGAGGGGTCCTACGAGCAGTACTTC. This gives the protein CASSSRDEREGSYEQYF. J is TRBJ2-7 and V is TRBV5-1, with 10 positions matching TRBD2. The CDR3 sequence is 17 residues long. Germline V lookup: CDR1 SGHRS, CDR2 YFSETQ. J lost 1 base, V lost 3 bases, and 10 bases had no gene match.

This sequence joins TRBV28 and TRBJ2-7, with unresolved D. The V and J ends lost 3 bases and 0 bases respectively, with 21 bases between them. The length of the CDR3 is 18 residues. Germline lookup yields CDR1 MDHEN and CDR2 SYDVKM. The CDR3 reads CASSFTIALGAVSYEQYF. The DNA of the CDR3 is TGTGCCAGCAGTTTTACCATCGCCCTAGGCGCAGTCTCCTACGAGCAGTACTTC.

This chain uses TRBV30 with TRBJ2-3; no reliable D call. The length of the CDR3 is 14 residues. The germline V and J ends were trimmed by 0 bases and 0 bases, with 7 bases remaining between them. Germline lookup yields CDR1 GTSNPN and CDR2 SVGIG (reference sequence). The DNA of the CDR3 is TGTGCCTGGAGTGTTTCTAGAAGCACAGATACGCAGTATTTT. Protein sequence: CAWSVSRSTDTQYF.

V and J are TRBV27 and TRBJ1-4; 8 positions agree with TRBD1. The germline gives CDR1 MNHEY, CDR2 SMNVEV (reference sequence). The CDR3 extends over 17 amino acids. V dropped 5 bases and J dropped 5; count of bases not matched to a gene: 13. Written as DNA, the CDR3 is TGTGCCAGCAGTGGACAGGGACTTCAGGAGGGAAATGAAAAACTGTTTTTT. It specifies CASSGQGLQEGNEKLFF.

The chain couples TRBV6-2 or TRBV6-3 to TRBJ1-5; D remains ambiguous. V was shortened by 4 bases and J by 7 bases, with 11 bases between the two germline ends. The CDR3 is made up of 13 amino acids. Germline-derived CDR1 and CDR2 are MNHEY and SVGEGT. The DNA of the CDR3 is TGTGCCAGCAGTTCTGGCCTGGAACAGCCCCAGCATTTT. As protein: CASSSGLEQPQHF.

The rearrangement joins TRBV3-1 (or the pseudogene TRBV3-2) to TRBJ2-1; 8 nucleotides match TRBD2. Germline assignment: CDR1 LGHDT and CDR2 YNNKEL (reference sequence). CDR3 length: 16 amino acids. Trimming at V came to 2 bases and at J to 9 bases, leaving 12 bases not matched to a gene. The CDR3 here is CASSQSLAGTGGEQFF. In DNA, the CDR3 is TGTGCCAGCAGCCAAAGCTTAGCGGGAACGGGGGGTGAGCAGTTCTTC.

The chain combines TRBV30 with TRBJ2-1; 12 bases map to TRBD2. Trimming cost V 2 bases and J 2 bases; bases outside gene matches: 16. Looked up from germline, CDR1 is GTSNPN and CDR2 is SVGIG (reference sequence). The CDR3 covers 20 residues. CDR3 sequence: CAWSHLGFGLAGGPYNEQFF. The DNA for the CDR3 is TGTGCCTGGAGTCATCTTGGCTTCGGGCTAGCGGGAGGGCCCTACAATGAGCAGTTCTTC.

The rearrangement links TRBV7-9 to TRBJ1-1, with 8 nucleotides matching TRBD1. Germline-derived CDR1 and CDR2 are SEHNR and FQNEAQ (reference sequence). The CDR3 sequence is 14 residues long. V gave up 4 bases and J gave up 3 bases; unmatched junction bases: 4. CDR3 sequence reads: CASSSETGDTEAFF. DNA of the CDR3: TGTGCCAGCAGCTCAGAGACAGGGGACACTGAAGCTTTCTTT.

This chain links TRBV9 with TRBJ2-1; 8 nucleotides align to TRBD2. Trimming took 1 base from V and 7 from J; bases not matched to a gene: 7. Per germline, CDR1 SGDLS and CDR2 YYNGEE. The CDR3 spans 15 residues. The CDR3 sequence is CASSVFGTSGNEQFF. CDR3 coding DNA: TGTGCCAGCAGCGTATTCGGTACTAGCGGTAATGAGCAGTTCTTC.